The 10 T cell receptor beta chains below all came from one sample that was sequenced in a study of CXCR3-negative and CXCR3-positive naive CD8 T cells. No antigen has been identified for these receptors. Carrying UMI labels, the TRB cDNA libraries were prepared through 5' RACE. TCRdb re-called the 5' RACE reads, yielding one record per CDR3 amino acid sequence without DNA. Its listing shows 100,000 to 150,000 distinct CDR3 sequences. Whole-study results and caveats: TRB CDR3 hydrophobicity was greater in CXCR3-positive naive cells than in CXCR3-negative naive cells.

Sequencing was done on a sample of naive CXCR3+ CD8+ T cells from blood. Subset here: CD45RO-CCR7+CD27+CD95- naive CD8+ T cells expressing CXCR3 (TNR3+). The origin of the receptors is a human donor in good health. Some clones in this sample may be carry-over from other donors' samples.

V and J are TRBV2 and TRBJ2-1; there is no DNA to check the TCRdb D call of TRBD2. The CDR3 consists of 14 residues. The germline V gene has CDR1 SNHLY and CDR2 FYNNEI. The CDR3 loop reads CASPPGGPTGEQFF.

The chain uses TRBV14 and TRBJ2-1. Germline V gene lookup returns CDR1 SGHDN and CDR2 FVKESK. The CDR3 totals 15 residues. The CDR3: CASSHSHHSGNEQFF.

This chain connects TRBV7-3 to TRBJ2-7. The V gene's germline CDR1 is SGHTA and CDR2 FQGTGA. This CDR3 spans 15 amino acids. CDR3: CASSLMAAGTREQYF. Drawing the rest from reference TRBV7-3 and TRBJ2-7, the complete variable domain is GAGVSQTPSNKVTEKGKYVELRCDPISGHTALYWYRQSLGQGPEFLIYFQGTGAADDSGLPNDRFFAVRPEGSVSTLKIQRTERGDSAVYLCASSLMAAGTREQYFGPGTRLTVT.

The chain links TRBV20-1 to TRBJ2-7; as DNA is missing, the TRBD2 call by TCRdb cannot be tested. Germline V gives CDR1 DFQATT, CDR2 SNEGSKA (reference sequence). The CDR3 is made up of 14 amino acids. Here the CDR3 reads CSARGLADSYEQYF.

The CDR3 protein is CASSLPGGGNEQFF. The V and J genes are TRBV7-8 and TRBJ2-1; checking the TCRdb D call of TRBD2 is not possible without DNA. This CDR3 region has 14 residues. Germline V gives CDR1 SGHVS, CDR2 FQNEAQ.

The chain has TRBV27 and TRBJ2-7; TCRdb lists TRBD1, though no DNA is available to test this call. This CDR3 has 13 residues. Germline V gene data show CDR1 as MNHEY and CDR2 as SMNVEV (reference sequence). CDR3: CASSFPGTPEQYF.

The chain recombines TRBV28 with TRBJ2-6; as DNA is missing, the TRBD1 call by TCRdb cannot be tested. This CDR3 contains 15 residues. The germline V gene has CDR1 MDHEN and CDR2 SYDVKM. CDR3 sequence: CASRPWGSGANVLTF.

The CDR3: CASSLKGLAGERGGELFF. The rearrangement uses TRBV7-3 and TRBJ2-2; TCRdb names TRBD2, which stays unverified in the absence of DNA. Germline V gene sequence: CDR1 SGHTA, CDR2 FQGTGA. The CDR3 contains 18 residues. Variable domain in full (rest from reference TRBV7-3 and TRBJ2-2): GAGVSQTPSNKVTEKGKYVELRCDPISGHTALYWYRQSLGQGPEFLIYFQGTGAADDSGLPNDRFFAVRPEGSVSTLKIQRTERGDSAVYLCASSLKGLAGERGGELFFGEGSRLTVL.

This chain links TRBV30 with TRBJ1-2. The CDR3 length is 12 residues. CDR1 GTSNPN and CDR2 SVGIG come from the germline V gene (reference sequence). CDR3 in amino acids: CAWTYDPYGYTF.

This chain uses TRBV27 with TRBJ2-7; TCRdb outputs TRBD1, but without DNA this stays unchecked. CDR1 is MNHEY and CDR2 is SMNVEV in the germline V gene (reference sequence). The CDR3 loop spans 14 amino acids. The CDR3 spells CASKDREEAYEQYF.